Presented here are 21 T cell receptor beta chains from one specimen sequenced in a study of blood T cell repertoires in COVID-19. This table comes from immunoSEQ multiplex PCR, and its TCRdb copy is limited to in-frame clones, with some not included. The table includes under 300,000 clones, 88% detected once. The sequencing input was PBMCs or T cells enriched from blood (not recorded which). These receptors came from a woman in her fifties or sixties who had recovered from COVID-19.

The chain links TRBV30 to TRBJ1-6, with TRBD1 as a possible D gene (6 bases). Between the trimmed V and J ends, which lost 7 bases and 4 bases, there was a span of 14 bases. Germline lookup yields CDR1 GTSNPN and CDR2 SVGIG (reference sequence). The CDR3 runs 14 residues. As DNA, the CDR3 is TGTGCCTACAGGGTTGTCGGGTATAATTCACCCCTCCACTTT. Translated: CAYRVVGYNSPLHF.

The genes are TRBV7-2 and TRBJ2-3; TRBD2 aligns across 8 bases. CDR1 is SGHTA, CDR2 FQGNSA, per germline. Trimming removed 1 base from V and 7 bases from J; junction bases left unmatched: 7. The CDR3 runs to 15 residues. The CDR3 coding sequence is TGTGCCAGCAGCTTAGAAGCGGGAGTAGTAAATACGCAGTATTTT. It specifies CASSLEAGVVNTQYF.

The V gene is TRBV5-1, the J gene TRBJ2-3, with a weak D call TRBD1 (6 bases). V shed 4 bases and J shed 2 bases, with 11 bases lying between them. The CDR3 has 14 residues. The germline gives CDR1 SGHRS, CDR2 YFSETQ. CDR3 protein: CASSPRGNTDTQYF. The CDR3 DNA reads TGCGCCAGCAGCCCGAGGGGGAACACAGATACGCAGTATTTT.

This chain uses TRBV9 with TRBJ2-5; 7 nucleotides match TRBD2. The CDR3 consists of 13 residues. Unmatched junction bases numbered 0, after V lost 0 bases and J lost 4 bases. Germline assignment: CDR1 SGDLS and CDR2 YYNGEE. The CDR3 DNA follows: TGTGCCAGCAGCGTAGGACTAGCAGAGACCCAGTACTTC. This gives the protein CASSVGLAETQYF.

The chain couples TRBV28 to TRBJ2-3; TRBD1 matches at 8 bases. J was trimmed by 4 bases and V by 7 bases; bases with no gene match: 4. CDR1 is MDHEN and CDR2 is SYDVKM in the germline V gene. The CDR3 consists of 13 residues. The CDR3, as DNA: TGTGCCAGCAACCCACAGGGGGCAGATACGCAGTATTTT. This codes for CASNPQGADTQYF.

This clone is a singleton in its sample. The chain has TRBV27 and TRBJ1-2, with D possibly TRBD1 on 6 matching bases. This CDR3 region has 15 residues. Trimming took 5 bases from V and 0 from J, leaving 13 bases between them. Germline V gene sequence: CDR1 MNHEY, CDR2 SMNVEV (reference sequence). The CDR3 sequence: CASSPHRDSNYGYTF. DNA of the CDR3: TGTGCCAGCAGTCCCCACAGGGATTCTAACTATGGCTACACCTTC.

V usage is TRBV2 and J usage is TRBJ2-3; D is perhaps TRBD2 (6 bases). V was cut by 4 bases and J by 5 bases, with 16 bases left in between. CDR3 length: 15 amino acids. Germline CDR1 is SNHLY and CDR2 is FYNNEI. Written as DNA, the CDR3 is TGTGCCAGCAGTGGGGGGGACCTCCGGGGAGATACGCAGTATTTT. Protein: CASSGGDLRGDTQYF.

The V call is TRBV7-2, the J call TRBJ2-2; D remains unclear. In germline, CDR1 is SGHTA, CDR2 FQGNSA. This CDR3 spans 16 amino acids. V was shortened by 4 bases and J by 1 base, with 13 bases between the two germline ends. CDR3 region: CASSSGPVGNTGELFF. The DNA of the CDR3 is TGTGCCAGCAGCTCAGGCCCGGTAGGGAACACCGGGGAGCTGTTTTTT.

This CDR3 is CAAHSLAGTQEQYF. For the CDR3, the DNA is TGTGCCGCCCACAGTCTAGCGGGAACGCAAGAGCAGTACTTC. The V call is TRBV2, the J call TRBJ2-7; 9 nucleotides match TRBD2. V shed 11 bases and J 7 bases; nucleotides not matched to a gene: 15. The V gene's germline CDR1 is SNHLY and CDR2 FYNNEI. This CDR3 is 14 amino acids long.

The chain recombines TRBV4-3 with TRBJ1-3; 9 nucleotides line up with TRBD1. The CDR3 sequence is 19 residues long. The germline CDR1 and CDR2 sequences are LGHNA and YSLEER. V was clipped by 3 bases and J by 4 bases; unmatched bases: 16. The CDR3 coding sequence is TGCGCCAGCAGCCAGCCGGGACAGGGAGGAGGAGGCAGAGGAAACACCATATATTTT. The encoded protein is CASSQPGQGGGGRGNTIYF.

V usage is TRBV28 and J usage is TRBJ1-1; 9 nucleotides line up with TRBD1. This CDR3 region has 17 residues. The germline V gene has CDR1 MDHEN and CDR2 SYDVKM. J was trimmed by 0 bases and V by 7 bases; bases with no gene match: 12. The CDR3: CASMPPLTGGVNTEAFF. CDR3 nucleotides: TGTGCCAGCATGCCCCCGTTGACAGGGGGTGTGAACACTGAAGCTTTCTTT.

As concerns this clone: The sample has other DNA sequences that encode this CDR3 too. The chain has TRBV7-2 and TRBJ1-3, with 8 bases that match TRBD1. V shed 4 bases and J 4 bases; nucleotides not matched to a gene: 3. This CDR3 has 14 amino acids. Looked up from germline, CDR1 is SGHTA and CDR2 is FQGNSA. Here the CDR3 reads CASSSGQGGNTIYF. CDR3 in DNA: TGTGCCAGCAGCTCCGGACAGGGCGGAAACACCATATATTTT.

This chain connects TRBV27 to TRBJ1-1; 8 nucleotides match TRBD1. V shed 4 bases and J 4 bases; nucleotides not matched to a gene: 5. The CDR3 runs 14 residues. Germline CDR1 MNHEY, CDR2 SMNVEV (reference sequence). CDR3 DNA: TGTGCCAGCAGTTGGAGACAGGGGTCCACTGAAGCTTTCTTT. Translation: CASSWRQGSTEAFF.

V usage is TRBV6-2 or TRBV6-3 and J usage is TRBJ2-6; perhaps TRBD2 as D (5 bases). The CDR3 contains 16 residues. Germline CDR1 MNHEY, CDR2 SVGEGT. The V and J ends lost 2 bases and 1 base respectively, with 9 bases between them. The CDR3 sequence is CASSYDSGSGANVLTF. Here the CDR3 DNA reads TGTGCCAGCAGTTACGATTCGGGGTCTGGGGCCAACGTCCTGACTTTC.

The rearrangement uses TRBV12-3 or TRBV12-4 and TRBJ2-3; D is ambiguous. The CDR3 is 13 residues long. Trimming cost V 7 bases and J 5 bases, with 13 bases left between them. The CDR3 loop is CASMTRYGDTQYF. For the CDR3, the DNA is TGTGCCAGCATGACAAGATATGGAGATACGCAGTATTTT.

The V and J genes are TRBV6-2 or TRBV6-3 and TRBJ2-7, with 7 bases identical to TRBD1. The trim removed 4 bases at V and 3 bases at J, leaving 9 bases unmatched. The CDR3 runs to 15 residues. Germline V gene sequence: CDR1 MNHEY, CDR2 SVGEGT. The CDR3 region has the DNA TGTGCCAGCAGTTCCAAAAGACAGGGCAGCTACGAGCAGTACTTC. It yields the protein CASSSKRQGSYEQYF.

J is TRBJ2-5 and V is TRBV12-3 or TRBV12-4; 7 bases align to TRBD2. This CDR3 has 13 residues. J lost 2 bases, V lost 7 bases, and 4 bases had no gene match. CDR3 sequence reads: CASTGTIQETQYF. Here the CDR3 DNA reads TGTGCCAGCACCGGGACTATTCAAGAGACCCAGTACTTC.

This clone was seen a single time. This rearrangement joins TRBV3-1 (or the pseudogene TRBV3-2) to TRBJ1-3, with no clear D. CDR1 LGHDT and CDR2 YNNKEL come from the germline V gene (reference sequence). The germline V and J ends were trimmed by 4 bases and 3 bases, with 16 bases remaining between them. This CDR3 comprises 16 residues. In DNA, the CDR3 is TGTGCCAGCAGCCCCTCCCGCACTGCGGGTGGAAACACCATATATTTT. Protein product: CASSPSRTAGGNTIYF.

This clone was observed a few times. The J gene is TRBJ1-3, the V gene TRBV5-1; TRBD1 aligns across 9 bases. The CDR3 runs 21 residues. V lost 1 base to trimming and J lost 0 bases; unmatched junction nucleotides: 17. Germline CDR1 reads SGHRS; CDR2 reads YFSETQ. The CDR3 DNA reads as TGCGCCAGCAGCTTGTTCGGATTGGGACAGGGTTTGATTAGCTCTGGAAACACCATATATTTT. It translates to CASSLFGLGQGLISSGNTIYF.

This chain joins TRBV19 and TRBJ2-1; 9 bases fit TRBD2. V shed 6 bases and J 9 bases; nucleotides not matched to a gene: 21. Germline CDR1 reads LNHDA; CDR2 reads SQIVND (reference sequence). The CDR3 totals 18 residues. CDR3 sequence: CASSSSILSAGGLSEQFF. The CDR3, as DNA: TGTGCCAGTAGCTCCTCAATCTTGTCCGCGGGAGGGCTCTCTGAGCAGTTCTTC. The variable domain in full, completed from reference TRBV19 and TRBJ2-1, reads DGGITQSPKYLFRKEGQNVTLSCEQNLNHDAMYWYRQDPGQGLRLIYYSQIVNDFQKGDIAEGYSVSREKKESFPLTVTSAQKNPTAFYLCASSSSILSAGGLSEQFFGPGTRLTVL.

The chain couples TRBV7-2 to TRBJ2-5; 9 bases are a match to TRBD2. The CDR3 is 16 amino acids. The germline V gene encodes CDR1 SGHTA and CDR2 FQGNSA. J lost 2 bases, V lost 1 base, and 5 bases had no gene match. The CDR3 sequence: CASSLVAGATQETQYF. The CDR3 nucleotides read TGTGCCAGCAGCTTAGTAGCGGGAGCGACACAAGAGACCCAGTACTTC.